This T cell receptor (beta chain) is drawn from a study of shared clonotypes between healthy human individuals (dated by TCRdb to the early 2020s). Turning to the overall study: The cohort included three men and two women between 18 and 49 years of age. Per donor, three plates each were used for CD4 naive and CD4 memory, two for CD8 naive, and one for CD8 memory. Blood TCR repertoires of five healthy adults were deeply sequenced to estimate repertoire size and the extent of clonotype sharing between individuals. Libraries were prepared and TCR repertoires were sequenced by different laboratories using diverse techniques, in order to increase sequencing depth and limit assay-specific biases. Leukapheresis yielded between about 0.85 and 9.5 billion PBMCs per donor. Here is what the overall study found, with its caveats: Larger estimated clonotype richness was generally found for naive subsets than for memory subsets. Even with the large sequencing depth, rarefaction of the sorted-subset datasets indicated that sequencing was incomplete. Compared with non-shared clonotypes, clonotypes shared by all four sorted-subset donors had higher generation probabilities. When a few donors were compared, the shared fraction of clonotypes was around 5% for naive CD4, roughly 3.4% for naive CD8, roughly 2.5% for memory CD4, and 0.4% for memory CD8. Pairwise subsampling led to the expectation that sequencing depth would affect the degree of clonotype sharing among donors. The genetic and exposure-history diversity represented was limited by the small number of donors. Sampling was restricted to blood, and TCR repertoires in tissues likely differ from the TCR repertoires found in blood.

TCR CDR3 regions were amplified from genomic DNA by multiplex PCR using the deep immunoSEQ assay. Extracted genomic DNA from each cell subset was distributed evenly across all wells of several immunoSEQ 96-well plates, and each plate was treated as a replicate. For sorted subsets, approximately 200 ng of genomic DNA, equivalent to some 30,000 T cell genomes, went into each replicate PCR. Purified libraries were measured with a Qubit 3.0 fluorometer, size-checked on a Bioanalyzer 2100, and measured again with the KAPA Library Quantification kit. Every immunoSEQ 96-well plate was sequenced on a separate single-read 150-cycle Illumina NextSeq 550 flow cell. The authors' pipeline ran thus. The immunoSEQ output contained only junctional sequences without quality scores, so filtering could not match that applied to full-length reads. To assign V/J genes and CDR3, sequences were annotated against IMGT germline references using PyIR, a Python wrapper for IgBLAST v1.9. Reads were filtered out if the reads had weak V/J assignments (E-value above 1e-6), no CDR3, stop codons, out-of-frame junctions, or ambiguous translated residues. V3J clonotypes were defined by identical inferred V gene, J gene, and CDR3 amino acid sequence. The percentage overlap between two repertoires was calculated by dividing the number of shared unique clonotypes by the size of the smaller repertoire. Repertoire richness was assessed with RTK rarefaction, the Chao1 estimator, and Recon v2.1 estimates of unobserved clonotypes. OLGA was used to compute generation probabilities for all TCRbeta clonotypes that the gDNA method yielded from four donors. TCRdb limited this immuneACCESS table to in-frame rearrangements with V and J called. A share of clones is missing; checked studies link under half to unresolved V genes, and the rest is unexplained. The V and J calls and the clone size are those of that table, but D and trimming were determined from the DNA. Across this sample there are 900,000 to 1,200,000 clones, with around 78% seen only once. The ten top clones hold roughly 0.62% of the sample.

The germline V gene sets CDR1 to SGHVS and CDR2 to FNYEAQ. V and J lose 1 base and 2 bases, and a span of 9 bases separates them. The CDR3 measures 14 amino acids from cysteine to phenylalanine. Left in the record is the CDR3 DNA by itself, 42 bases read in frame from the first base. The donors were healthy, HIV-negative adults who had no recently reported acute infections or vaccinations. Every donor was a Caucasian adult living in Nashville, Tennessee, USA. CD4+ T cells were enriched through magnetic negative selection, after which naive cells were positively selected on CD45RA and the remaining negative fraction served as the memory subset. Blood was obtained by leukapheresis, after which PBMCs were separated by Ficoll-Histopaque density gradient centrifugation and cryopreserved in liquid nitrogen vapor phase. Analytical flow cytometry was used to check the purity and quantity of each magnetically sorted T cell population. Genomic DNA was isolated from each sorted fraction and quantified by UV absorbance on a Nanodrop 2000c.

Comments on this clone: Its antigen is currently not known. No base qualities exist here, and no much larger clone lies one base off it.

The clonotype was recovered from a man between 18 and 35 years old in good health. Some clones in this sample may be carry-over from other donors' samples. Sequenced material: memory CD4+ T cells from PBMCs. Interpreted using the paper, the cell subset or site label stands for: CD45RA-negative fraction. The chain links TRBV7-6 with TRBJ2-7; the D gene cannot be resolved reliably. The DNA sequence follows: TGTGCCAGCAGCTTAGATCTGGCGGCCTACGAGCAGTACTTC. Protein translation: CASSLDLAAYEQYF.